This T cell receptor (beta chain) was sequenced in a study of blood T cell repertoires in COVID-19 (TCRdb year 2020). In terms of the full investigation: Samples from collaborators originated in the United States, Italy and Spain and spanned both the acute and convalescent phases of COVID-19. Subjects who had been exposed to COVID-19, were actively infected with it, or had recovered from it provided the deeply sampled blood TCRbeta repertoires that made up the dataset. HLA class I and class II types, where available, came from metadata supplied by the sample provider rather than from assay-based typing. The samples were drawn from the first 160 participants of the ongoing ImmuneRACE study and from under 1,500 subjects provided by 6 global collaborators. The material from the prospective study consisted of cDNA or gDNA derived from T cells, B-cell-depleted T cells, or PBMCs. The repertoires were released in a freely available public database intended as a resource for research on the immune response to SARS-CoV-2. The sample metadata nearly always contained a de-identified subject ID, COVID-19 status, age in years and sex.

TCRbeta CDR3 regions were amplified from genomic DNA by means of the immunoSEQ Assay, a bias-controlled multiplex PCR. Per the original workflow: The number of nucleated cells in each sample was estimated from the amplification of reference gene primers within the assay. To quantify the absolute abundance of each unique TCRbeta CDR3 rearrangement, sequence reads were collapsed and filtered. For each sample, productive Simpson clonality was calculated as the square root of Simpson's diversity index across productive rearrangements. The table was pulled from immuneACCESS by TCRdb, which kept in-frame rearrangements only. Such tables lose some clones; where checked, under half of the loss comes from unresolved V genes, and the rest has no known cause. V, J and clone size were drawn from that table, and D and trimming were deduced from the DNA. The table for this sample lists about 210,000 clones; around four fifths of them were counted only once. 2.9% of the sample is in the top ten clones.

The count of this clone is one. What this receptor recognizes is not known. Base qualities are missing; no much larger clone stands one base away. The germline V gene yields SNHLY for CDR1 and FYNNEI for CDR2. From its cysteine to its phenylalanine, the CDR3 spans 16 amino acids. Only the CDR3 DNA stays, 48 bases, in frame from base 1. Trimming takes 1 base from V and 2 bases from J, and the germline ends sit 15 bases apart. Collaborating institutions collected whole blood in K2EDTA tubes following their own protocols. For TCRbeta analysis, collaborator samples were shipped as frozen whole blood, as isolated PBMCs, or as DNA extracted from either sample type. Here is what the overall study found, with its caveats: The quantity of clinical and demographic metadata differed by source and by participant and was supplied without curation.

Sample: peripheral blood. Recombination connected TRBV2 to TRBJ2-7, with no D gene named confidently. The clonotype was recovered from a man aged 50-60 years with active or convalescent COVID-19. The nucleotide sequence is given as TGTGCCAGCAGTGAAGGGGCCATCCTGGCCACCTACGAGCAGTACTTC. This sequence encodes CASSEGAILATYEQYF.